This T cell receptor (beta chain) is from a study of cytomegalovirus exposure and HLA in healthy donors. Study-level findings and limits: Associated with cytomegalovirus, according to the listing, were 150 to 200 TCR beta chains.

The ends were cut back, 1 base at V and 4 bases at J, with 9 bases in the middle. Germline assignment: CDR1 SGHRS and CDR2 YFSETQ. The CDR3 consists of 14 residues. As regards this clone: The antigen is not known.

PCR was performed using 60 Vbeta and 13 Jbeta primers. Profiling relied on immunoSEQ multiplex PCR, and the TCRdb table lists in-frame clones only, not all of them. The sample includes some 130,000 clones, roughly four fifths of them seen just once. The chain has TRBV5-1 and TRBJ2-1; tentatively, D is TRBD2 (5 bases). Sequenced input: PBMCs. The sequence derives from a young man in good health and CMV-seronegative. The CDR3 reads CASSLLALYNEQFF. CDR3 sequence (DNA): TGCGCCAGCAGCTTGCTAGCATTATACAATGAGCAGTTCTTC.